The 5 T cell receptor beta chains presented below share a single source sample, sequenced in a study of T cells in localized non-small cell lung cancer. The table came from immunoSEQ multiplex PCR; TCRdb's copy has only in-frame clones and leaves some out. This table holds about 70,000 clones, about 88% found once. Sequenced here: peripheral blood, sampled before any cancer treatment. These receptors all stem from an older female donor with stage I lung adenocarcinoma.

DNA of the CDR3: TGCGCCAGCAGCCCAACCCTCGACAGGGCGGGCACTGAAGCTTTCTTT. This translates into CASSPTLDRAGTEAFF. The gene calls are TRBV4-1 and TRBJ1-1, with 7 bases lining up with TRBD1. With V trimmed by 4 bases and J by 4 bases, 12 bases remained unmatched. This CDR3 spans 16 amino acids. Germline V lookup: CDR1 MGHRA, CDR2 YSYEKL.

V and J are TRBV5-3 and TRBJ2-3; TRBD2 aligns across 14 bases. TRBV5-3 is sorted into the ORF group, with uncertain function. V shed 4 bases, J shed 3 bases, and the junction held 13 bases outside the gene matches. The CDR3 loop spans 19 amino acids. Here the CDR3 DNA reads TGTGCCAGAAGCCCTGAGACTAGCGGGGGGGAGCGGATGACAGATACGCAGTATTTT. Translated: CARSPETSGGERMTDTQYF.

The chain links TRBV19 to TRBJ1-1, with D possibly TRBD1 on 5 matching bases. The CDR3 extends over 16 amino acids. Looked up from germline, CDR1 is LNHDA and CDR2 is SQIVND (reference sequence). Between the trimmed V and J ends, which lost 3 bases and 6 bases, there was a span of 20 bases. CDR3 in amino acids: CASSMGVRLPRSEAFF. For the CDR3, the DNA is TGTGCCAGTAGTATGGGGGTCAGGCTTCCAAGGTCTGAAGCTTTCTTT.

The chain carries TRBV28 and TRBJ2-5; 8 bases align to TRBD1. TRBJ2-7 matches the DNA end more closely, so the J call is doubtful. Germline V gives CDR1 MDHEN, CDR2 SYDVKM. The CDR3 spans 15 residues. CDR3 nucleotides: TGTGCCAGCAGTTTCCATACAGGGGGAGGCTACGAGCAGTACTTC. Protein sequence: CASSFHTGGGYEQYF.

The rearrangement links TRBV19 to TRBJ2-3; 8 bases fit TRBD1. V was clipped by 4 bases and J by 5 bases; unmatched bases: 11. In germline, CDR1 is LNHDA, CDR2 SQIVND (reference sequence). This CDR3 has 16 amino acids. CDR3 coding DNA: TGTGCCAGTAGTACCTTCGGACAGGGACTTCTAGATACGCAGTATTTT. It yields the protein CASSTFGQGLLDTQYF.